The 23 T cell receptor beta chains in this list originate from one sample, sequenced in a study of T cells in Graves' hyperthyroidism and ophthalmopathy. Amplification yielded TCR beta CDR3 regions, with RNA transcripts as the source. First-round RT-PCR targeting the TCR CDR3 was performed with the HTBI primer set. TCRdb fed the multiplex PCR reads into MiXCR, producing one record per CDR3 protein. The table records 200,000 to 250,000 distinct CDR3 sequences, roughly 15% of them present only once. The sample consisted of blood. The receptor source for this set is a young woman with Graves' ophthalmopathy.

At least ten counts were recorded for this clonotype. CDR3 protein: CASSPWGGQGLNNEKLFF. CDR3 DNA sequence: TGTGCCAGCAGTCCCTGGGGGGGGCAGGGTTTAAATAATGAAAAACTGTTTTTT. This sequence joins TRBV27 and TRBJ1-4; D may be TRBD1 (6 bases). The CDR3 spans 18 residues. V lost 5 bases and J lost 4, with 23 bases in between. Germline V gene lookup returns CDR1 MNHEY and CDR2 SMNVEV (reference sequence).

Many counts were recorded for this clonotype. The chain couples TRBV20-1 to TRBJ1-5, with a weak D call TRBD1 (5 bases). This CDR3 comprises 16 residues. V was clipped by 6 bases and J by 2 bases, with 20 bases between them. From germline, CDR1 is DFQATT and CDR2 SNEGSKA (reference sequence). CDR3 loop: CSAEDPNGGGNQPQHF. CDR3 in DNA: TGCAGTGCCGAGGACCCCAACGGGGGTGGCAATCAGCCCCAGCATTTT.

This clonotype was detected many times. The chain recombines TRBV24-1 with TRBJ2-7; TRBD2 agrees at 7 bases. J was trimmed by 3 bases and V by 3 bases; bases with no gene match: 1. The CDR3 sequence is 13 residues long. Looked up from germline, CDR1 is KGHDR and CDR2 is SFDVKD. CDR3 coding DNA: TGTGCCACCAGTGATACGGGGGGCTACGAGCAGTACTTC. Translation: CATSDTGGYEQYF.

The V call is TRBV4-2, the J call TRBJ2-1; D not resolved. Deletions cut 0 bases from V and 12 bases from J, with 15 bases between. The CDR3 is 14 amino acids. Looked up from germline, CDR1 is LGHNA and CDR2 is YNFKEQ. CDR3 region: CASSQEGKPSGQFF. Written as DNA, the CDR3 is TGTGCCAGCAGCCAAGAGGGAAAACCCTCAGGGCAGTTCTTC.

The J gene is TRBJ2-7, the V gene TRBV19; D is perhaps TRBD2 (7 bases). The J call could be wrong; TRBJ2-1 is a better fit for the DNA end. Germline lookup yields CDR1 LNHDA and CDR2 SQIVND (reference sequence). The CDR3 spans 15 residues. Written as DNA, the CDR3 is TGTGCCAGTAGTACTCGGGGGGCTTTCTCCTACGAGCAGTTCTTC. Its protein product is CASSTRGAFSYEQFF.

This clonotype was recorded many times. The CDR3 DNA reads TGTGCCAGCAAATTGTCGGTTCAGGTGGGGGAAAAACTGTTTTTT. Translation gives CASKLSVQVGEKLFF. J is TRBJ1-4 and V is TRBV28, with unresolved D. Germline V lookup: CDR1 MDHEN, CDR2 SYDVKM. Trimming cost V 7 bases and J 8 bases, with 20 bases left between them. The CDR3 runs to 15 residues. The full variable domain, its missing parts supplied by reference TRBV28 and TRBJ1-4, is DVKVTQSSRYLVKRTGEKVFLECVQDMDHENMFWYRQDPGLGLRLIYFSYDVKMKEKGDIPEGYSVSREKKERFSLILESASTNQTSMYLCASKLSVQVGEKLFFGSGTQLSVL.

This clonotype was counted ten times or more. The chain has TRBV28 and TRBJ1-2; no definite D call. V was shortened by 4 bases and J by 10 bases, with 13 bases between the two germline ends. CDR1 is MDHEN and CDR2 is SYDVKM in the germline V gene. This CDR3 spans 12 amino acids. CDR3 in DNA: TGTGCCAGCAGTTCACCCTCTCTCATCTACACCTTC. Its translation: CASSSPSLIYTF.

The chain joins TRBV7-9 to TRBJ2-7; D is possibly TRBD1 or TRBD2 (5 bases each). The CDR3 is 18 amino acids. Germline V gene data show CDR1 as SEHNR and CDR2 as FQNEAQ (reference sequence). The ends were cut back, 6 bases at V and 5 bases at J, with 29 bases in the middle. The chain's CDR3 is CASRRIPYDSGQGNEQYF. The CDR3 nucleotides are TGTGCCAGCAGGCGTATACCATATGACTCGGGGCAGGGTAACGAGCAGTACTTC.

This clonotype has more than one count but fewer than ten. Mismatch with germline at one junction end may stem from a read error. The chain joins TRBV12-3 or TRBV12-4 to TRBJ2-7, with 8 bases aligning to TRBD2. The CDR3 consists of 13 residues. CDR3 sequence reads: CACSLGLAYEQYF. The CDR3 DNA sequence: TGTGCCTGCAGTTTGGGACTAGCCTACGAGCAGTACTTC.

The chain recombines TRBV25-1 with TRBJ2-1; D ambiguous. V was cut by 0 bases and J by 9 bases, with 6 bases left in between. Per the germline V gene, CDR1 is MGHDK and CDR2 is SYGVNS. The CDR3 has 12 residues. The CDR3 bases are TGTGCCAGCAGTGAATACGGGCCTGAGCAGTTCTTC. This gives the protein CASSEYGPEQFF.

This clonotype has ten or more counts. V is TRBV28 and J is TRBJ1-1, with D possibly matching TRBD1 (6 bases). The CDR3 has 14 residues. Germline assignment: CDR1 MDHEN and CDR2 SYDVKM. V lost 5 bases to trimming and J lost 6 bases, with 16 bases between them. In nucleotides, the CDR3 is TGTGCCAGCAGTGAACCCGCAGGGGACGCTGAAGCTTTCTTT. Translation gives CASSEPAGDAEAFF.

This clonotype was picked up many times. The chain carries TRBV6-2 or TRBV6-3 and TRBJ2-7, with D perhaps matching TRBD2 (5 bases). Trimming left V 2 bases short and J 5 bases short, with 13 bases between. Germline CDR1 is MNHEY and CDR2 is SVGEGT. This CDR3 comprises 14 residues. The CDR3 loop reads CASSYGGSSHEQYF. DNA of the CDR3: TGTGCCAGCAGTTACGGTGGGAGTTCCCACGAGCAGTACTTC.

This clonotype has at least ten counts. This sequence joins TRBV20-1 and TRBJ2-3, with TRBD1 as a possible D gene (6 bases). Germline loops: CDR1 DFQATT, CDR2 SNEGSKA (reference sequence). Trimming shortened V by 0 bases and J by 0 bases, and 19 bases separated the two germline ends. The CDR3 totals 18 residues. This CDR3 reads CSAREGQGTYSSTDTQYF. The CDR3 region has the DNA TGCAGTGCTAGAGAGGGTCAGGGGACCTATTCTAGCACAGATACGCAGTATTTT.

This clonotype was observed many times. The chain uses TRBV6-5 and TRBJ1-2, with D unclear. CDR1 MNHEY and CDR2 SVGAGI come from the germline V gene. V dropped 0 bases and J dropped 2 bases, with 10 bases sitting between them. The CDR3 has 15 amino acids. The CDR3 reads CASSYSDGPNYGYTF. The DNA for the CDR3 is TGTGCCAGCAGTTACTCGGACGGTCCCAACTATGGCTACACCTTC.

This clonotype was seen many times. Written as DNA, the CDR3 is TGTGCCAGCAGCCTCTTAGCGGAAAGCAATGAGCAGTTCTTC. This translates into CASSLLAESNEQFF. The rearrangement joins TRBV12-3 or TRBV12-4 to TRBJ2-1; D may be TRBD2 (6 bases). The V end was cut by 6 bases, the J end by 6 bases, with 15 bases between. CDR3 length: 14 amino acids.

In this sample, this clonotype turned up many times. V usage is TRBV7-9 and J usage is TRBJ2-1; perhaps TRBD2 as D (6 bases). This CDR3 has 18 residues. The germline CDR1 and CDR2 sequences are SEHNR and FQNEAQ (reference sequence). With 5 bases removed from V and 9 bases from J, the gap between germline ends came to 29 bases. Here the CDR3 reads CASSAPPSAYYSKSEQFF. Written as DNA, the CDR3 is TGTGCCAGCAGCGCCCCTCCTAGCGCGTATTACTCAAAGAGTGAGCAGTTCTTC.

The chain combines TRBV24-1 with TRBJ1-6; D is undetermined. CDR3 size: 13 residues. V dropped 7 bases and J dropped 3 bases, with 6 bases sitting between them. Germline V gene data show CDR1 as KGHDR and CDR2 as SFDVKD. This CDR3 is CATSDNYNSPLHF. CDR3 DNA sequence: TGTGCCACCAGCGACAACTATAATTCACCCCTCCACTTT.

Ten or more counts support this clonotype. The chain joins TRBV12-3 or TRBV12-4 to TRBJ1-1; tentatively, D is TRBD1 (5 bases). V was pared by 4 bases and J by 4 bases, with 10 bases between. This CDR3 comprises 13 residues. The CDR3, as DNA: TGTGCCAGCAGTTCGGGGAGGGGCACTGAAGCTTTCTTT. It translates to CASSSGRGTEAFF.

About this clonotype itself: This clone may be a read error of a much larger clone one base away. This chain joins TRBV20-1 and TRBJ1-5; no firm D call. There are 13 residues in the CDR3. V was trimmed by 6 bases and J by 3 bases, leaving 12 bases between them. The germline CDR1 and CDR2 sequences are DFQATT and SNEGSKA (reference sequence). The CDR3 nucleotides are TGCAGTGCGACGAATGATGACAATCAGCCCCAGCATTTT. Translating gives CSATNDDNQPQHF.

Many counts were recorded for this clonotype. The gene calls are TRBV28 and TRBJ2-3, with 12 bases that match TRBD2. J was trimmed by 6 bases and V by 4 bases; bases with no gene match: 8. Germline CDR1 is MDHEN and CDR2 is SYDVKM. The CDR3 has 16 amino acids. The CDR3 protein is CASSSLLAGGRDTQYF. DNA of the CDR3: TGTGCCAGCAGTTCCTTACTAGCGGGAGGAAGGGATACGCAGTATTTT.

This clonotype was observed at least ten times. The CDR3 is CASSAGTSGVLQTQYF. DNA for the CDR3: TGCGCCAGCAGCGCGGGGACTAGCGGGGTTCTTCAAACGCAGTATTTT. The chain links TRBV5-1 to TRBJ2-3, with 13 bases lining up with TRBD2. Losses at the gene ends were 4 bases for V and 9 bases for J; bases not matched to a gene: 11. The V gene's germline CDR1 is SGHRS and CDR2 YFSETQ. The CDR3 is made up of 16 amino acids.

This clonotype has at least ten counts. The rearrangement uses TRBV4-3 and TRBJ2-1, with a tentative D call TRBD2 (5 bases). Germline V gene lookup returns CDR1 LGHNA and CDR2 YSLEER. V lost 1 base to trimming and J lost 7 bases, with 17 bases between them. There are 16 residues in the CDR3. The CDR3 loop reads CASSQGPADPSNEQFF. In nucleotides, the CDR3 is TGCGCCAGCAGCCAAGGGCCAGCGGACCCTAGTAATGAGCAGTTCTTC.

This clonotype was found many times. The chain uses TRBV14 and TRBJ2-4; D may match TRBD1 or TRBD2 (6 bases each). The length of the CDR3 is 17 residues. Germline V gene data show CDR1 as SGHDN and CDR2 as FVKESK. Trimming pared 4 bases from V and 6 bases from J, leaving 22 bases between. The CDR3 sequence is CASSPSFDRWGGNIQYF. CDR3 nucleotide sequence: TGTGCCAGCAGCCCCTCCTTCGACAGGTGGGGAGGAAACATTCAGTACTTC.